Shown below are 2 T cell receptor beta chains from a single sample sequenced in a study of cytotoxic CD8 clonotypes in ibrutinib-treated CLL. Profiling relied on immunoSEQ multiplex PCR, and the TCRdb table lists in-frame clones only, not all of them. The data contain roughly 200,000 clones, around 72% of them singletons. The source was PBMCs, collected after 24 months of ibrutinib treatment. Every receptor here comes from a human donor with chronic lymphocytic leukemia.

V is TRBV5-1 and J is TRBJ2-2; 8 bases are a match to TRBD2. J gave up 6 bases and V 1 base, and 5 bases lay outside the gene matches. The CDR3 covers 15 residues. In germline, CDR1 is SGHRS, CDR2 YFSETQ. The CDR3 reads CASSLSSGLPGELFF. DNA of the CDR3: TGCGCCAGCAGCTTGTCTAGCGGGCTACCCGGGGAGCTGTTTTTT.

The chain joins TRBV5-6 to TRBJ2-7; 8 bases line up with TRBD1. This CDR3 is 14 amino acids long. CDR1 SGHDT and CDR2 YYEEEE come from the germline V gene. Trimming at V came to 0 bases and at J to 6 bases, leaving 5 bases not matched to a gene. Written as DNA, the CDR3 is TGTGCCAGCAGCTTGGGGGCGACAGGGGTCGAGCAGTACTTC. It encodes CASSLGATGVEQYF.